The 27 T cell receptor beta chains below were found in one sample sequenced in a study of blood T cell repertoires in COVID-19. The assay was immunoSEQ multiplex PCR, and TCRdb's table has in-frame clones only and misses some. The sample shows around 220,000 clones, approximately 78% of them seen only once. The specimen was peripheral blood. Every receptor here comes from a woman of 80 years or more with COVID-19, enrolled during active disease.

The chain couples TRBV18 to TRBJ1-2; 7 bases align to TRBD1. The germline gives CDR1 KGHSH, CDR2 LQKENI. The V and J ends lost 4 bases and 8 bases, in that order; junction bases with no gene match: 16. CDR3 size: 16 residues. The CDR3 DNA sequence: TGTGCCAGCTCACTCGGCTCGACCCAGACAGGGAGGGGCTACACCTTC. Its protein product is CASSLGSTQTGRGYTF.

This clone was recorded only once. The chain is built from TRBV11-1 and TRBJ1-1, with unresolved D. This CDR3 is 11 amino acids long. V lost 5 bases and J 3 bases, leaving 4 bases between the germline ends. Germline values: CDR1 SGHAT, CDR2 FQDESV (reference sequence). DNA of the CDR3: TGTGCCAGCAGCCACTACACTGAAGCTTTCTTT. It translates to CASSHYTEAFF.

The chain recombines TRBV30 with TRBJ2-5; 8 bases line up with TRBD2. The germline gives CDR1 GTSNPN, CDR2 SVGIG (reference sequence). V shed 1 base, J shed 1 base, and the junction held 5 bases outside the gene matches. This CDR3 has 15 amino acids. The CDR3 loop is CAWSGGGKGQETQYF. The CDR3 nucleotides are TGTGCCTGGAGTGGCGGGGGGAAGGGCCAAGAGACCCAGTACTTC.

The chain uses TRBV5-1 and TRBJ1-6; D remains unclear. The CDR3 extends over 13 amino acids. V was trimmed by 1 base and J by 5 bases, leaving 4 bases between them. CDR1 and CDR2 from the germline V gene are SGHRS and YFSETQ. This chain's CDR3 is CASSLTDNSPLHF. In nucleotides, the CDR3 is TGCGCCAGCAGCTTGACTGATAATTCACCCCTCCACTTT.

This clone was counted only a few times. The V call is TRBV27, the J call TRBJ2-1, with TRBD1 as a possible D gene (5 bases). The CDR3 has 15 amino acids. Germline lookup yields CDR1 MNHEY and CDR2 SMNVEV (reference sequence). Between the trimmed V and J ends, which lost 2 bases and 5 bases, there was a span of 13 bases. CDR3 residues: CASSLRAGSHNEQFF. For the CDR3, the DNA is TGTGCCAGCAGTTTAAGGGCAGGGTCACACAATGAGCAGTTCTTC.

This chain connects TRBV30 to TRBJ2-7, with 9 bases fitting TRBD1. Germline V gene data show CDR1 as GTSNPN and CDR2 as SVGIG (reference sequence). This CDR3 region has 15 residues. With 2 bases clipped from V and 2 bases from J, the junction kept 7 bases outside the gene matches. The CDR3 sequence: CAWSTRGTGTYEQYF. The DNA of the CDR3 is TGTGCCTGGAGTACTCGCGGGACAGGGACCTACGAGCAGTACTTC.

This chain uses TRBV5-1 with TRBJ2-3, with 11 bases matching TRBD2. Germline V gene lookup returns CDR1 SGHRS and CDR2 YFSETQ. The CDR3 sequence is 17 residues long. V was pared by 0 bases and J by 1 base, with 4 bases of the junction left unmatched. CDR3 residues: CASSLGLAGGGTDTQYF. CDR3 bases: TGCGCCAGCAGCTTGGGTCTAGCGGGAGGAGGCACAGATACGCAGTATTTT.

The chain uses TRBV19 and TRBJ1-4; a possible D gene is TRBD1 (5 bases). Trimming removed 6 bases at V and 0 bases at J, with 14 bases between. This CDR3 spans 16 amino acids. Germline CDR1 LNHDA, CDR2 SQIVND (reference sequence). CDR3 coding DNA: TGTGCCAGTAGCTTGGGGGGAGCCGCAACTAATGAAAAACTGTTTTTT. Translation: CASSLGGAATNEKLFF. The full variable domain, completed using reference TRBV19 and TRBJ1-4, is DGGITQSPKYLFRKEGQNVTLSCEQNLNHDAMYWYRQDPGQGLRLIYYSQIVNDFQKGDIAEGYSVSREKKESFPLTVTSAQKNPTAFYLCASSLGGAATNEKLFFGSGTQLSVL.

The V gene is TRBV6-2 or TRBV6-3, the J gene TRBJ2-5; D is ambiguous. The germline CDR1 and CDR2 sequences are MNHEY and SVGEGT. This CDR3 comprises 12 residues. Trimming removed 5 bases at V and 7 bases at J, with 11 bases between. CDR3 amino acids: CASSAISRTQYF. In DNA, the CDR3 is TGTGCCAGCAGTGCCATAAGTAGGACCCAGTACTTC.

This chain connects TRBV18 to TRBJ2-5; D is ambiguous. Trimming took 3 bases from V and 2 from J, leaving 7 bases between them. Per the germline V gene, CDR1 is KGHSH and CDR2 is LQKENI. The CDR3 covers 13 residues. The CDR3 DNA reads TGTGCCAGCTCACCGACAAGTCAAGAGACCCAGTACTTC. This codes for CASSPTSQETQYF.

The V gene is TRBV10-2, the J gene TRBJ1-2; TRBD1 is a possible D gene (5 bases). V was trimmed by 10 bases and J by 4 bases, leaving 16 bases between them. In germline, CDR1 is WSHSY, CDR2 SAAADI. This CDR3 is built from 13 residues. This CDR3 is CATGGEGFYGYTF. CDR3 nucleotides: TGCGCCACCGGGGGTGAGGGCTTCTATGGCTACACCTTC.

The CDR3 DNA follows: TGTGCCAGCAGCACGGGACAGTTCCAAGAGACCCAGTACTTC. Translating gives CASSTGQFQETQYF. V is TRBV7-2 and J is TRBJ2-5; 7 bases agree with TRBD1. Germline CDR1 and CDR2: SGHTA and FQGNSA. The CDR3 is 14 amino acids. The V gene end was trimmed by 5 bases and the J gene end by 1 base; junction bases not matched to a gene: 4.

This clone was recorded once. The chain couples TRBV2 to TRBJ1-6; unclear D gene. Germline V gene sequence: CDR1 SNHLY, CDR2 FYNNEI. The CDR3 length is 14 residues. V shed 6 bases and J shed 9 bases, with 15 bases lying between them. In DNA, the CDR3 is TGTGCCAGCAGCGGGAGGGTGGTAGGTTCACCCCTCCACTTT. Its translation: CASSGRVVGSPLHF.

The chain recombines TRBV6-5 with TRBJ1-2; 8 nucleotides line up with TRBD1. The CDR3 contains 15 residues. V lost 6 bases to trimming and J lost 6 bases; unmatched junction nucleotides: 12. Germline values: CDR1 MNHEY, CDR2 SVGAGI. This chain's CDR3 is CASRGGQVVIDGYTF. The CDR3 bases are TGTGCCAGCAGGGGGGGACAGGTAGTGATCGATGGCTACACCTTC.

The chain is built from TRBV5-1 and TRBJ2-7, with D tentatively TRBD2 (5 bases). V lost 0 bases to trimming and J lost 5 bases, with 6 bases between them. The CDR3 sequence is 12 residues long. The V gene's germline CDR1 is SGHRS and CDR2 YFSETQ. CDR3 nucleotide sequence: TGCGCCAGCAGCTTGGACGGGAACGAGCAGTACTTC. The encoded protein is CASSLDGNEQYF.

The chain uses TRBV5-1 and TRBJ2-5, with 7 bases aligning to TRBD2. The CDR3 totals 13 residues. J lost 1 base, V lost 5 bases, and 2 bases had no gene match. In germline, CDR1 is SGHRS, CDR2 YFSETQ. The CDR3 protein is CASRRTSQETQYF. The CDR3 DNA sequence: TGCGCCAGCAGACGGACTAGCCAAGAGACCCAGTACTTC.

This chain joins TRBV7-9 and TRBJ1-4; D unclear. Germline assignment: CDR1 SEHNR and CDR2 FQNEAQ (reference sequence). The length of the CDR3 is 16 residues. Trimming removed 1 base from V and 1 base from J, with 10 bases in between. CDR3 coding DNA: TGTGCCAGCAGCTTAGATATCGCAGGAACTAATGAAAAACTGTTTTTT. This translates into CASSLDIAGTNEKLFF.

The rearrangement uses TRBV18 and TRBJ2-1, with 12 bases identical to TRBD2. V gave up 4 bases and J gave up 7 bases; unmatched junction bases: 14. Germline loops: CDR1 KGHSH, CDR2 LQKENI. This CDR3 comprises 18 residues. Written as DNA, the CDR3 is TGTGCCAGCTCACTCACCCCCCTTGCTAGCGGGGGGGGGAATGAGCAGTTCTTC. Translating gives CASSLTPLASGGGNEQFF.

This clone came up a few times. The chain carries TRBV4-1 and TRBJ2-7, with TRBD2 identical over 10 bases. The CDR3 runs 16 residues. CDR1 MGHRA and CDR2 YSYEKL come from the germline V gene. J lost 3 bases, V lost 4 bases, and 9 bases had no gene match. Here the CDR3 DNA reads TGCGCCAGCAGCCCCCTATCTAGCGGGAGCTTCTACGAGCAGTACTTC. Encoded protein: CASSPLSSGSFYEQYF.

In this sample, this clone turned up once. The V call is TRBV7-9, the J call TRBJ2-5, with TRBD1 matching over 10 bases. Germline values: CDR1 SEHNR, CDR2 FQNEAQ (reference sequence). The CDR3 contains 13 residues. V lost 4 bases and J lost 5; bases outside the gene matches: 1. The DNA of the CDR3 is TGTGCCAGCAGCTGGGACAGGGGTGAGACCCAGTACTTC. Protein sequence: CASSWDRGETQYF.

V and J are TRBV7-9 and TRBJ1-2, with D perhaps matching TRBD1 (5 bases). There are 13 residues in the CDR3. Germline loops: CDR1 SEHNR, CDR2 FQNEAQ (reference sequence). V dropped 2 bases and J dropped 3 bases, with 7 bases sitting between them. The chain's CDR3 is CASSLPQDYGYTF. The DNA of the CDR3 is TGTGCCAGCAGCTTACCACAGGACTATGGCTACACCTTC.

This clone came up a few times. This chain links TRBV11-2 with TRBJ2-1; 13 positions agree with TRBD2. The CDR3 loop spans 17 amino acids. CDR1 SGHAT and CDR2 FQNNGV come from the germline V gene. Trimming at V came to 5 bases and at J to 7 bases, leaving 11 bases not matched to a gene. In DNA form, the CDR3 reads TGTGCCAGCAGCCCCGTTACTAGCGGGAGGGCAATGAATGAGCAGTTCTTC. This gives the protein CASSPVTSGRAMNEQFF.

This chain joins TRBV30 and TRBJ2-5, with TRBD2 matching 11 bases. This CDR3 is 17 amino acids long. Germline V gene sequence: CDR1 GTSNPN, CDR2 SVGIG (reference sequence). V gave up 0 bases and J gave up 2 bases; unmatched junction bases: 8. CDR3 in DNA: TGTGCCTGGAGTGTTGGACTAGCGGGTCTCTTACAAGAGACCCAGTACTTC. Translation gives CAWSVGLAGLLQETQYF. Full variable domain (rest looked up from reference TRBV30 and TRBJ2-5): SQTIHQWPATLVQPVGSPLSLECTVEGTSNPNLYWYRQAAGRGLQLLFYSVGIGQISSEVPQNLSASRPQDRQFILSSKKLLLSDSGFYLCAWSVGLAGLLQETQYFGPGTRLLVL.

The chain links TRBV5-6 to TRBJ2-3; 7 bases line up with TRBD1. The CDR3 extends over 12 amino acids. Germline V lookup: CDR1 SGHDT, CDR2 YYEEEE. Trimming removed 4 bases from V and 10 bases from J; junction bases left unmatched: 6. CDR3 loop: CASSLNRGAQYF. The CDR3 nucleotides are TGTGCCAGCAGCCTCAACAGGGGCGCGCAGTATTTT.

The rearrangement uses TRBV3-1 (or the pseudogene TRBV3-2) and TRBJ2-1, with 14 bases fitting TRBD2. From germline, CDR1 is LGHDT and CDR2 YNNKEL (reference sequence). The trim removed 6 bases at V and 7 bases at J, leaving 2 bases unmatched. The CDR3 contains 14 residues. The CDR3 is CASRGTSGSNEQFF. The CDR3 coding sequence is TGTGCCAGCAGGGGGACTAGCGGGAGTAATGAGCAGTTCTTC.

J is TRBJ1-4 and V is TRBV19; 8 bases are shared with TRBD1. V shed 5 bases, J shed 13 bases, and the junction held 6 bases outside the gene matches. This CDR3 region has 12 residues. Germline V gene lookup returns CDR1 LNHDA and CDR2 SQIVND (reference sequence). The CDR3 region is CASSLRGLGLFF. The CDR3 bases are TGTGCCAGTAGTCTCAGGGGGCTGGGACTGTTTTTT.

J is TRBJ2-7 and V is TRBV9; TRBD2 might be the D (6 bases). In germline, CDR1 is SGDLS, CDR2 YYNGEE. The CDR3 has 17 amino acids. The V end lost 0 bases, the J end lost 1 base, and 17 bases lay between the germline ends. This CDR3 is CASSVDPAGSGSYEQYF. The CDR3 DNA is TGTGCCAGCAGCGTAGATCCGGCCGGTAGCGGTTCCTACGAGCAGTACTTC.